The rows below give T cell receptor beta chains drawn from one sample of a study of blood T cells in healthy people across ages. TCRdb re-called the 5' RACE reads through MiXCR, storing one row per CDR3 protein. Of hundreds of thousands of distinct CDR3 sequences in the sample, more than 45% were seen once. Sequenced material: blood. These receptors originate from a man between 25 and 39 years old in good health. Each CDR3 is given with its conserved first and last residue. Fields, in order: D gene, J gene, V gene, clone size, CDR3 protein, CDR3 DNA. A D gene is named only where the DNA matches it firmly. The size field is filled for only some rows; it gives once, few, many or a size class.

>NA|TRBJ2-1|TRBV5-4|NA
CASSPMRANEQFF
TGTGCCAGCAGCCCAATGAGGGCTAATGAGCAGTTCTTC
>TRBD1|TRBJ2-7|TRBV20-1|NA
CSAERTGSSYEQYF
TGCAGTGCAGAGCGGACAGGCAGCTCCTACGAGCAGTACTTC
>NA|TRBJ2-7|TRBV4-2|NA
CASSQEWNYEQYF
TGTGCCAGCAGCCAAGAGTGGAACTACGAGCAGTACTTC
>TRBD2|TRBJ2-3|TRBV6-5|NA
CASSYSILAGGQDTQYF
TGTGCCAGCAGTTACTCGATCCTAGCGGGAGGGCAAGATACGCAGTATTTT
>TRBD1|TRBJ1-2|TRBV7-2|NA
CASSLEPRGPYGYTF
TGTGCCAGCAGCTTAGAGCCCAGGGGGCCCTATGGCTACACCTTC
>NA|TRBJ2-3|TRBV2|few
CASSEAGFDTQYF
TGTGCCAGCAGTGAAGCGGGGTTCGATACGCAGTATTTT
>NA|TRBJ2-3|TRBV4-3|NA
CASSQSEDPSTDTQYF
TGCGCCAGCAGCCAGTCGGAGGATCCTAGCACAGATACGCAGTATTTT
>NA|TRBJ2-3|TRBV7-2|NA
CASSRRRDEGDTQYF
TGTGCCAGCAGCAGAAGGAGGGACGAGGGAGATACGCAGTATTTT
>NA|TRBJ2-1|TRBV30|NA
CAWSVLFGTTGFF
TGTGCCTGGAGTGTACTTTTTGGGACCACAGGGTTCTTC
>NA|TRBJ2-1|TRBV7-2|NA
CASSRSAYQQGGSYNEQFF
TGTGCCAGCAGCCGAAGTGCCTACCAACAGGGAGGCTCCTACAATGAGCAGTTCTTC
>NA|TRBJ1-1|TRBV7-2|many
CASSLFQLGTLNTEAFF
TGTGCCAGCAGCCTTTTCCAATTGGGGACTCTGAACACTGAAGCTTTCTTT
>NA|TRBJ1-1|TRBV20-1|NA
CSARGQGLYAEAFF
TGCAGTGCTAGGGGCCAGGGGTTATACGCTGAAGCTTTCTTT
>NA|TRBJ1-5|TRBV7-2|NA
CASSQIADQPQHF
TGTGCCAGCAGCCAAATCGCGGATCAGCCCCAGCATTTT
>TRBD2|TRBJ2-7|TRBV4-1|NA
CASSQLAGVGEQYF
TGCGCCAGCAGCCAACTAGCGGGAGTGGGCGAGCAGTACTTC
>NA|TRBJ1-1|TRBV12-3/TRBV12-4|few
CASRYRENTEAFF
TGTGCCAGCAGATACAGGGAGAACACTGAAGCTTTCTTT
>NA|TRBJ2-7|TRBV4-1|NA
CASSQDASGSGRSIDEQYF
TGCGCCAGCAGCCAAGATGCATCAGGATCCGGGCGTTCGATCGACGAGCAGTACTTC
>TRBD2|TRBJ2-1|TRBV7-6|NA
CASSLHLTSGSSNEQFF
TGTGCCAGCAGCCTTCATTTAACTAGCGGGAGTTCTAATGAGCAGTTCTTC
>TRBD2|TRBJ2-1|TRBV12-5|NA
CASGLGLAGDLLYRVNEQFF
TGTGCTAGTGGTTTGGGACTAGCGGGAGATCTTTTGTATAGGGTAAATGAGCAGTTCTTC
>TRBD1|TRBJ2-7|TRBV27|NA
CASSQRTGGLGEQYF
TGTGCCAGCAGCCAGAGGACAGGGGGTTTGGGGGAGCAGTACTTC
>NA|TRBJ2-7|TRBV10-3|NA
CAISESVDRINHEQYF
TGTGCCATCAGTGAGTCAGTGGACCGTATAAACCACGAGCAGTACTTC
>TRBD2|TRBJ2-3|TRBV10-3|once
CAISEFPISGRLSGDTQYF
TGTGCCATCAGTGAGTTCCCCATTAGCGGGAGGCTTTCGGGAGATACGCAGTATTTT
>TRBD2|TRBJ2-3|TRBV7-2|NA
CASSDTTSGSKADTQYF
TGTGCCAGCAGCGATACAACTAGCGGGAGTAAGGCAGATACGCAGTATTTT
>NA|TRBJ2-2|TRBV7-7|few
CASSLGRYTGELFF
TGTGCCAGCAGCTTAGGGCGGTACACCGGGGAGCTGTTTTTT
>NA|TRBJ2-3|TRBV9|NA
CASSVGGISYPDTQYF
TGTGCCAGCAGCGTAGGTGGAATAAGTTACCCAGATACGCAGTATTTT
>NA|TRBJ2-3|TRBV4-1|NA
CASSDIAGDTQYF
TGCGCCAGCAGTGACATTGCAGGAGATACGCAGTATTTT
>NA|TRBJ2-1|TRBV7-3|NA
CASSLTKGDEQFF
TGTGCCAGCAGCTTAACGAAGGGGGATGAGCAGTTCTTC
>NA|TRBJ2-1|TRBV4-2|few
CASSQEGGGQDEQFF
TGTGCCAGCAGCCAAGAGGGGGGAGGCCAGGATGAGCAGTTCTTC
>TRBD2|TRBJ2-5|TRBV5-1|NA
CASSSLLAEPPNEQYF
TGCGCCAGCAGCTCACTACTAGCGGAACCCCCTAATGAGCAGTACTTC
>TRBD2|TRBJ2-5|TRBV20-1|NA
CSATGLAITQETQYF
TGCAGTGCTACGGGACTAGCGATAACTCAAGAGACCCAGTACTTC
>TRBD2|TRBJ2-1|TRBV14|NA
CASSQRLAGDSSYNEQFF
TGTGCCAGCAGCCAACGACTAGCGGGAGACTCCTCCTACAATGAGCAGTTCTTC
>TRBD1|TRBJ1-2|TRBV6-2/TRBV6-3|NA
CASSYSRTGENGYTF
TGTGCCAGCAGTTACTCGAGGACAGGGGAAAATGGCTACACCTTC
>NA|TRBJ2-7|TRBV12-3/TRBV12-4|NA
CASSPPNARVGEQYF
TGTGCTAGCAGCCCCCCAAATGCTCGGGTCGGCGAGCAGTACTTC
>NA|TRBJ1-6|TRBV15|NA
CATSRDTDNSPLHF
TGTGCCACCAGCAGAGATACAGATAATTCACCCCTCCACTTT
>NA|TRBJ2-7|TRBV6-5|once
CASMTGPLYEQYF
TGTGCCAGCATGACGGGACCTCTCTACGAGCAGTACTTC
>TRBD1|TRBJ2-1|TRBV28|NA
CASRPGGTGLYNEQFF
TGTGCCAGCAGACCAGGGGGGACAGGGTTATACAATGAGCAGTTCTTC
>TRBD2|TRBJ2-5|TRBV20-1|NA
CSARDPGTRFGETQYF
TGCAGTGCTAGAGATCCCGGGACTAGGTTTGGGGAGACCCAGTACTTC
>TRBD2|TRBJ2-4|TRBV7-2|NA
CASSLGGTSGSAKNIQYF
TGTGCCAGCAGCTTAGGGGGGACTAGCGGGAGTGCCAAAAACATTCAGTACTTC
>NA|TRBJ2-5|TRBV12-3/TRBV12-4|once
CASSLGSYGQYF
TGTGCCAGCAGTTTAGGATCCTACGGGCAGTACTTC
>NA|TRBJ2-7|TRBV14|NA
CASSLGTSSSLEQYF
TGTGCCAGCAGCCTTGGGACTTCGAGCTCTCTCGAGCAGTACTTC
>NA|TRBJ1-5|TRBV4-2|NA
CASSQRIGTLQPQHF
TGTGCCAGCAGCCAACGGATCGGGACACTTCAGCCCCAGCATTTT
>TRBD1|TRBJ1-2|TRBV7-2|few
CASSPRTGGDYGYTF
TGTGCCAGCAGCCCGAGGACAGGAGGGGACTATGGCTACACCTTC
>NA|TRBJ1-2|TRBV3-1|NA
CASSHGLANYGYTF
TGTGCCAGCAGCCATGGACTGGCTAACTATGGCTACACCTTC